Listed here are 26 T cell receptor beta chains from one sample, sequenced in a study of identical twins. TCRdb re-called the 5' RACE reads through MiXCR, storing one row per CDR3 protein. Of around 490,000 distinct CDR3 sequences in the sample, about 22% were seen once. These sequences were also reported in another study, on yellow fever vaccine responses in identical twins.

The sample comprised CD4+ T cells sorted from blood. The receptors come from a young woman in good health.

In its sample, this clonotype was seen a few times. The V gene is TRBV5-1, the J gene TRBJ2-2; TRBD2 agrees at 7 bases. The V segment lost 0 bases and the J segment 0 bases; nucleotides outside the gene matches: 8. CDR3 length: 18 residues. The germline V gene encodes CDR1 SGHRS and CDR2 YFSETQ. The CDR3 sequence is CASSLARDSGSNTGELFF. CDR3 DNA sequence: TGCGCCAGCAGCTTGGCCAGGGATAGCGGGTCGAACACCGGGGAGCTGTTTTTT. The full variable domain, its missing parts supplied by reference TRBV5-1 and TRBJ2-2, is KAGVTQTPRYLIKTRGQQVTLSCSPISGHRSVSWYQQTPGQGLQFLFEYFSETQRNKGNFPGRFSGRQFSNSRSEMNVSTLELGDSALYLCASSLARDSGSNTGELFFGEGSRLTVL.

The chain has TRBV10-3 and TRBJ2-7; TRBD2 is a possible D gene (6 bases). The V end was cut by 4 bases, the J end by 6 bases, with 13 bases between. The CDR3 spans 13 residues. From germline, CDR1 is ENHRY and CDR2 SYGVKD. The CDR3 loop is CAISAGEIFEQYF. CDR3 nucleotide sequence: TGTGCCATCAGTGCGGGGGAAATCTTCGAGCAGTACTTC.

This clonotype has only a few counts. This chain joins TRBV21-1 and TRBJ1-2. TRBV21-1 is described as a pseudogene. This CDR3 has 14 amino acids. The CDR3 here is CASSKEGSYYGYTF. CDR3 coding DNA: TGTGCCAGCAGCAAGGAAGGCAGCTACTATGGCTACACCTTC.

This rearrangement joins TRBV20-1 to TRBJ2-7; 9 bases match TRBD2. Trimming cost V 1 base and J 5 bases; bases outside gene matches: 6. Germline V gene data show CDR1 as DFQATT and CDR2 as SNEGSKA (reference sequence). The CDR3 is 14 amino acids. CDR3 sequence: CSARASGTRNEQYF. DNA of the CDR3: TGCAGTGCTAGAGCTAGCGGGACCAGGAACGAGCAGTACTTC.

In its sample, this clonotype was seen a few times. This rearrangement joins TRBV15 to TRBJ1-2; weak D call: TRBD1 (6 bases). Germline V CDR1 and CDR2: LNHNV, YYDKDF (reference sequence). Trimming shortened V by 3 bases and J by 3 bases, and 17 bases separated the two germline ends. CDR3 size: 16 residues. CDR3 DNA sequence: TGTGCCACCAGCAGTCCCGGCGGGGGGCGACACTATGGCTACACCTTC. Translated, it gives CATSSPGGGRHYGYTF.

This clonotype appeared a few times. V is TRBV7-2 and J is TRBJ2-1, with D uncertain. V was pared by 4 bases and J by 0 bases, with 13 bases between. The length of the CDR3 is 16 residues. From germline, CDR1 is SGHTA and CDR2 FQGNSA. The CDR3 spells CASSWYQVSSYNEQFF. CDR3 nucleotides: TGTGCCAGCAGCTGGTACCAGGTTAGCTCCTACAATGAGCAGTTCTTC.

This rearrangement joins TRBV2 to TRBJ2-5; no clear D gene. The V end was cut by 7 bases, the J end by 4 bases, with 13 bases between. From germline, CDR1 is SNHLY and CDR2 FYNNEI. The CDR3 has 13 amino acids. The CDR3 coding sequence is TGTGCCAGCATCCGCGAAGTATTAGAGACCCAGTACTTC. It codes for CASIREVLETQYF.

The chain employs TRBV20-1 and TRBJ2-3; TRBD2 might be the D (7 bases). Trimming removed 2 bases from V and 3 bases from J, with 18 bases in between. The CDR3 length is 16 residues. Germline lookup yields CDR1 DFQATT and CDR2 SNEGSKA (reference sequence). This chain's CDR3 is CSARRLASGETDTQYF. The CDR3 nucleotides read TGCAGTGCTAGAAGACTAGCTTCAGGGGAGACAGATACGCAGTATTTT.

This clonotype was counted a few times. The chain has TRBV11-2 and TRBJ1-2, with 9 bases aligning to TRBD1. Germline V gives CDR1 SGHAT, CDR2 FQNNGV. The CDR3 spans 13 residues. Germline trimming cut 5 bases from V and 7 bases from J; bases unmatched to any gene: 5. CDR3 protein: CASSPGQGFGYTF. The CDR3 DNA reads TGTGCCAGCAGCCCCGGACAGGGGTTTGGCTACACCTTC.

The CDR3 bases are TGTGCCAGCAGTCCGACTAGCGGGGGGGCCTCTGAGCAGTTCTTC. Translation gives CASSPTSGGASEQFF. The chain uses TRBV12-3 or TRBV12-4 and TRBJ2-1; 14 positions agree with TRBD2. The V and J ends lost 5 bases and 9 bases, in that order; junction bases with no gene match: 6. The CDR3 has 15 amino acids.

This clonotype was seen only a few times. This chain connects TRBV5-1 to TRBJ2-1; perhaps TRBD2 as D (6 bases). This CDR3 contains 14 residues. V lost 9 bases and J 6 bases, leaving 19 bases between the germline ends. Germline V gene sequence: CDR1 SGHRS, CDR2 YFSETQ. The CDR3 spells CATGGSGDRNEQFF. As DNA, the CDR3 is TGCGCCACCGGTGGATCGGGAGATCGCAATGAGCAGTTCTTC. The complete variable domain, with remaining parts taken from reference TRBV5-1 and TRBJ2-1, reads KAGVTQTPRYLIKTRGQQVTLSCSPISGHRSVSWYQQTPGQGLQFLFEYFSETQRNKGNFPGRFSGRQFSNSRSEMNVSTLELGDSALYLCATGGSGDRNEQFFGPGTRLTVL.

V is TRBV20-1 and J is TRBJ2-1; D may match TRBD1 or TRBD2 (6 bases each). V dropped 4 bases and J dropped 4 bases, with 11 bases sitting between them. Looked up from germline, CDR1 is DFQATT and CDR2 is SNEGSKA (reference sequence). CDR3 size: 13 residues. The CDR3, as DNA: TGCAGTGCTATCTGGGGGGCGTACAATGAGCAGTTCTTC. This sequence encodes CSAIWGAYNEQFF.

This clonotype was seen a few times. The gene calls are TRBV9 and TRBJ1-4; 9 bases agree with TRBD1. The CDR3 loop spans 15 amino acids. Germline-derived CDR1 and CDR2 are SGDLS and YYNGEE. Losses at the gene ends were 4 bases for V and 7 bases for J; bases not matched to a gene: 8. CDR3 bases: TGTGCCAGCAGCACCGCGACAGGGGGAGGTGAAAAACTGTTTTTT. This sequence encodes CASSTATGGGEKLFF.

The chain joins TRBV25-1 to TRBJ2-2, with 13 nucleotides matching TRBD2. CDR1 is MGHDK, CDR2 SYGVNS, per germline. The ends lost 4 bases at V and 5 bases at J; junction bases unmatched: 1. The CDR3 length is 15 residues. CDR3 in amino acids: CASSVTSGRTGELFF. The CDR3 DNA follows: TGTGCCAGCAGTGTGACTAGCGGGAGGACCGGGGAGCTGTTTTTT.

In this sample, this clonotype turned up a few times. The CDR3 DNA reads TGTGCCAGCACCCATCCCCACACCGGGGAGCTGTTTTTT. It codes for CASTHPHTGELFF. The chain combines TRBV28 with TRBJ2-2; D remains ambiguous. Germline V CDR1 and CDR2: MDHEN, SYDVKM. V gave up 7 bases and J gave up 3 bases, with 9 bases separating them. The CDR3 sequence is 13 residues long.

This chain uses TRBV10-3 with TRBJ2-2, with D perhaps matching TRBD2 (5 bases). The CDR3 is 14 amino acids. The germline CDR1 and CDR2 sequences are ENHRY and SYGVKD. V lost 6 bases to trimming and J lost 4 bases, with 12 bases between them. The CDR3 coding sequence is TGTGCCATCAGGGAGGATCGGGGCACCGGGGAGCTGTTTTTT. This codes for CAIREDRGTGELFF.

The V call is TRBV27, the J call TRBJ2-7, with D possibly being TRBD2 (6 bases). In germline, CDR1 is MNHEY, CDR2 SMNVEV (reference sequence). CDR3 length equals 14 residues. V gave up 0 bases and J gave up 2 bases, with 8 bases separating them. CDR3 amino acids: CASSLSGTAYEQYF. DNA of the CDR3: TGTGCCAGCAGTTTATCCGGGACTGCCTACGAGCAGTACTTC.

This clonotype has just a few counts. The CDR3 nucleotides read TGTGCCAGCAGCCAACCCGGACTAGCTGACTCCGGGGAGCTGTTTTTT. Amino acid sequence: CASSQPGLADSGELFF. The rearrangement joins TRBV4-2 to TRBJ2-2, with TRBD2 identical over 8 bases. From germline, CDR1 is LGHNA and CDR2 YNFKEQ. J was trimmed by 6 bases and V by 2 bases; bases with no gene match: 8. CDR3 length: 16 amino acids.

The sample holds a few counts of this clonotype. The CDR3 spells CSAKRQGGNFEQFF. In DNA, the CDR3 is TGCAGTGCTAAACGACAGGGGGGAAATTTTGAGCAGTTCTTC. V gene TRBV20-1 combines with J gene TRBJ2-1; TRBD1 matches at 9 bases. Trimming removed 4 bases from V and 9 bases from J; junction bases left unmatched: 10. Germline V gene lookup returns CDR1 DFQATT and CDR2 SNEGSKA (reference sequence). CDR3 length equals 14 residues.

At least ten counts were recorded for this clonotype. This chain connects TRBV5-1 to TRBJ1-3; 10 bases are a match to TRBD1. Germline V lookup: CDR1 SGHRS, CDR2 YFSETQ. The CDR3 totals 17 residues. The J segment lost 3 bases and the V segment lost 3 bases, leaving 9 bases of the junction unmatched. CDR3 nucleotide sequence: TGCGCCAGCAGCTCGGGCCAGACAGGGGGCTTTGGAAACACCATATATTTT. Its translation is CASSSGQTGGFGNTIYF.

This clonotype was seen ten or more times. The chain couples TRBV7-9 to TRBJ2-3, with 7 positions matching TRBD1. Per germline, CDR1 SEHNR and CDR2 FQNEAQ (reference sequence). The CDR3 totals 14 residues. The J segment lost 2 bases and the V segment lost 5 bases, leaving 4 bases of the junction unmatched. The CDR3 spells CASSPGQPTDTQYF. Here the CDR3 DNA reads TGTGCCAGCAGCCCGGGACAGCCCACAGATACGCAGTATTTT.

The rearrangement uses TRBV12-3 or TRBV12-4 and TRBJ2-2; the match to TRBD2 covers 9 bases. V lost 7 bases and J lost 0; bases outside the gene matches: 15. The CDR3 spans 19 residues. CDR3 DNA: TGTGCCAGCACCACCAGATTTAGCGGGAGCATCGCGAACACCGGGGAGCTGTTTTTT. Translated, it gives CASTTRFSGSIANTGELFF.

This rearrangement joins TRBV6-1 to TRBJ1-3, with 7 bases that match TRBD1. The CDR3 consists of 14 residues. The germline gives CDR1 MNHNS, CDR2 SASEGT. Trimming cost V 7 bases and J 8 bases; bases outside gene matches: 11. As DNA, the CDR3 is TGTGCCAGCAAACCGGGACAGAAAGGGGACACCATATATTTT. Protein sequence: CASKPGQKGDTIYF.

The genes are TRBV7-2 and TRBJ2-1; D not certain. Trimming left V 4 bases short and J 4 bases short, with 11 bases between. The CDR3 has 14 residues. Germline lookup yields CDR1 SGHTA and CDR2 FQGNSA. This CDR3 reads CASSWAGLYNEQFF. CDR3 sequence (DNA): TGTGCCAGCAGCTGGGCCGGGCTGTACAATGAGCAGTTCTTC.

This clonotype was counted between two and nine times. The chain combines TRBV6-1 with TRBJ1-6; D remains unclear. V lost 3 bases to trimming and J lost 7 bases, with 16 bases between them. CDR1 is MNHNS, CDR2 SASEGT, per germline. The CDR3 length is 16 residues. This chain's CDR3 is CASSDYNLAVNSPLHF. The CDR3 coding sequence is TGTGCCAGCAGTGACTACAATTTAGCCGTCAATTCACCCCTCCACTTT.

This clonotype showed up just a few times. This rearrangement joins TRBV4-2 to TRBJ1-2; TRBD1 agrees at 10 bases. Germline V gene lookup returns CDR1 LGHNA and CDR2 YNFKEQ. The CDR3 runs 18 residues. V gave up 0 bases and J gave up 7 bases; unmatched junction bases: 14. The CDR3 DNA follows: TGTGCCAGCAGCCAAGATGTCAGCGAGGGACAGGGGAGTCGTGGCTACACCTTC. Its protein is CASSQDVSEGQGSRGYTF.